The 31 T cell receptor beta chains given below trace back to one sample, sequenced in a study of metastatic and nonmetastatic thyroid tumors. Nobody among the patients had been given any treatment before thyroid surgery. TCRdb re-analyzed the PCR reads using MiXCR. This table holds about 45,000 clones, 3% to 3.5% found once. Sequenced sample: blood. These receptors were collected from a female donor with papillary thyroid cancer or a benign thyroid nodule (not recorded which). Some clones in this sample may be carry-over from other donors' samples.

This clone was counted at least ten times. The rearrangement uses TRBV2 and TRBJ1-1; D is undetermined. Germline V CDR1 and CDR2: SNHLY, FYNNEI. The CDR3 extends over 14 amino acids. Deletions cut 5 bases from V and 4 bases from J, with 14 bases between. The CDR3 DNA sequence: TGTGCCAGCAGTATACTCACCCGGGGCACTGAAGCTTTCTTT. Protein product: CASSILTRGTEAFF.

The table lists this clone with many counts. The CDR3 nucleotides read TGTGCCAGTAGTACGACAGGGACGAAACTGTTTTTT. It specifies CASSTTGTKLFF. The V gene is TRBV19, the J gene TRBJ1-4; 7 bases align to TRBD1. Germline V lookup: CDR1 LNHDA, CDR2 SQIVND (reference sequence). The CDR3 has 12 residues. The junction had 4 bases not matched to a gene; V was cut back by 4 bases and J by 11 bases.

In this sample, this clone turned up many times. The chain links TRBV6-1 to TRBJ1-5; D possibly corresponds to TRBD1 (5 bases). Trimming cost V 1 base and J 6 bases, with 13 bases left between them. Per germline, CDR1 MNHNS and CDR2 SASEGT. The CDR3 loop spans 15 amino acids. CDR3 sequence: CASSEGGEITQPQHF. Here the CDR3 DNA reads TGTGCCAGCAGTGAAGGGGGGGAGATTACTCAGCCCCAGCATTTT.

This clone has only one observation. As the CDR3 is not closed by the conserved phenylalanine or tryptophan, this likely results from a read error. The CDR3 DNA sequence: TGTGCCTGGAGTGTATGGGGGGGCCCCAACACTGAAGCTTTCCTT. It specifies CAWSVWGGPNTEAFL. The gene calls are TRBV30 and TRBJ1-1; tentative D call: TRBD1 (6 bases). The CDR3 length is 15 residues. Per germline, CDR1 GTSNPN and CDR2 SVGIG (reference sequence). Deletions cut 0 bases from V and 2 bases from J, with 13 bases between.

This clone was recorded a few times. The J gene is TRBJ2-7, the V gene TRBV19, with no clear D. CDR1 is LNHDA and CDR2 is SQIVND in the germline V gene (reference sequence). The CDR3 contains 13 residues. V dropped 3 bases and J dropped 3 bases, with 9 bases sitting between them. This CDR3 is CASSIGTSYEQYF. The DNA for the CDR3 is TGTGCCAGTAGTATTGGCACAAGCTACGAGCAGTACTTC. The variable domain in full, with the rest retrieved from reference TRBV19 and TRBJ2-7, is DGGITQSPKYLFRKEGQNVTLSCEQNLNHDAMYWYRQDPGQGLRLIYYSQIVNDFQKGDIAEGYSVSREKKESFPLTVTSAQKNPTAFYLCASSIGTSYEQYFGPGTRLTVT.

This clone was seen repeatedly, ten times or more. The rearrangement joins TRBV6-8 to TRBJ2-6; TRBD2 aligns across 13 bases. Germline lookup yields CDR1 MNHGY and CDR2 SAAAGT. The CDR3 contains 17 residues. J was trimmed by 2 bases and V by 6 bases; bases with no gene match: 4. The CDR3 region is CASSLTSGRAGANVLTF. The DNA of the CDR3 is TGTGCCAGCAGCCTCACTAGCGGGAGGGCTGGGGCCAACGTCCTGACTTTC.

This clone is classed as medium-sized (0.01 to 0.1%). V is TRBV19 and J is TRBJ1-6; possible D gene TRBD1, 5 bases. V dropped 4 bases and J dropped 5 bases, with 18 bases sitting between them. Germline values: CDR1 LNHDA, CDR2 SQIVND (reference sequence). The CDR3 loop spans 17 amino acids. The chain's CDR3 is CASSSQGIQAHNSPLHF. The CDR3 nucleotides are TGTGCCAGTAGTAGCCAGGGAATACAGGCTCATAATTCACCCCTCCACTTT. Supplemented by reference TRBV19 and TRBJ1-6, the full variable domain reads DGGITQSPKYLFRKEGQNVTLSCEQNLNHDAMYWYRQDPGQGLRLIYYSQIVNDFQKGDIAEGYSVSREKKESFPLTVTSAQKNPTAFYLCASSSQGIQAHNSPLHFGNGTRLTVT.

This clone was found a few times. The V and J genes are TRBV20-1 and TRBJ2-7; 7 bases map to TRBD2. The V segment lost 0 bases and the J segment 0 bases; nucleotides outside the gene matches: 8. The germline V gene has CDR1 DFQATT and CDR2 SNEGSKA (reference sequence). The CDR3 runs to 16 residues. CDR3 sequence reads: CSARDLYRGDSYEQYF. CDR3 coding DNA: TGCAGTGCTAGAGATCTCTATCGGGGGGACTCCTACGAGCAGTACTTC.

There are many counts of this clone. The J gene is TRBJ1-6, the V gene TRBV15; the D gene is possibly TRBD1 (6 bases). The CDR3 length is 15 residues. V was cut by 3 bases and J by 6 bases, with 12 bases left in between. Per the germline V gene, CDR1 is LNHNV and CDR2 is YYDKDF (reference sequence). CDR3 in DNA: TGTGCCACCAGCAGTTTTGGGGGCGGTAATTCACCCCTCCACTTT. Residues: CATSSFGGGNSPLHF. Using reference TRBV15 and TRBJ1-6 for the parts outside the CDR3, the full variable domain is DAMVIQNPRYQVTQFGKPVTLSCSQTLNHNVMYWYQQKSSQAPKLLFHYYDKDFNNEADTPDNFQSRRPNTSFCFLDIRSPGLGDTAMYLCATSSFGGGNSPLHFGNGTRLTVT.

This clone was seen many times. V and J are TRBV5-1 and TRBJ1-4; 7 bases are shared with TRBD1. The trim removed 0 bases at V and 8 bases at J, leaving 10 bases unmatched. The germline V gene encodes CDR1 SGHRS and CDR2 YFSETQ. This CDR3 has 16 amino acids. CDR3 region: CASSLEGGGIKEKLFF. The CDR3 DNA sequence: TGCGCCAGCAGCTTGGAAGGAGGGGGCATTAAGGAAAAACTGTTTTTT.

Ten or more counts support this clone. CDR3: CASSLRLGAQTGDTQYF. The CDR3 bases are TGTGCCAGCAGTCTTCGGCTGGGGGCGCAGACGGGCGATACGCAGTATTTT. The rearrangement links TRBV27 to TRBJ2-3; D might be TRBD1 (6 bases). The V and J ends lost 5 bases and 6 bases respectively, with 24 bases between them. Per germline, CDR1 MNHEY and CDR2 SMNVEV (reference sequence). The CDR3 is made up of 17 amino acids.

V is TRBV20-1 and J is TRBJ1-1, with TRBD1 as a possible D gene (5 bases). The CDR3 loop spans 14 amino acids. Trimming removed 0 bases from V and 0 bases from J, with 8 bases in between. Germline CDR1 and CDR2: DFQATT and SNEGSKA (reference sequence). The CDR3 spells CSARERGMNTEAFF. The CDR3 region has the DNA TGCAGTGCTAGAGAGCGGGGGATGAACACTGAAGCTTTCTTT.

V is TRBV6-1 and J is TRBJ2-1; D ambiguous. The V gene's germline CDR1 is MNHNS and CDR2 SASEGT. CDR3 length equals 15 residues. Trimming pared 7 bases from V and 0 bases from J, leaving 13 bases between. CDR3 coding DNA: TGTGCCAGCAACCTTAATCCCGCCTCCTACAATGAGCAGTTCTTC. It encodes CASNLNPASYNEQFF.

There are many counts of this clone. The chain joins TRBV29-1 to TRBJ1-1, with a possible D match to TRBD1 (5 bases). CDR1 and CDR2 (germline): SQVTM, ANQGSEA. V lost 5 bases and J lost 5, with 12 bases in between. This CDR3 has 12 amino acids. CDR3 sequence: CSVWSGGTEAFF. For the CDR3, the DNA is TGCAGCGTTTGGTCTGGGGGGACTGAAGCTTTCTTT.

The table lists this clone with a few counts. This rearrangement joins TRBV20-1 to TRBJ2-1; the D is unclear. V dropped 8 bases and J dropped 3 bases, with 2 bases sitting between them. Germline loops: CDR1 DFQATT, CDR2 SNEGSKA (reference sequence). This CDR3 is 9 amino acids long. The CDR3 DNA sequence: TGCAGTCTCTACAATGAGCAGTTCTTC. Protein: CSLYNEQFF.

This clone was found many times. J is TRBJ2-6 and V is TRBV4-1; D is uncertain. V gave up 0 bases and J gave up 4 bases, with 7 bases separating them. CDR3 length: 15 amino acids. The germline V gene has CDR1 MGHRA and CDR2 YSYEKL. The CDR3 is CASSQEGYGANVLTF. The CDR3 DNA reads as TGCGCCAGCAGCCAAGAAGGGTACGGGGCCAACGTCCTGACTTTC.

The CDR3 here is CASSEQGLGERGWELFF. CDR3 nucleotide sequence: TGTGCCAGCAGCGAACAGGGCCTCGGGGAGCGCGGCTGGGAGCTGTTTTTT. The V and J genes are TRBV11-3 and TRBJ2-2, with a possible D match to TRBD1 (6 bases). Trimming cost V 5 bases and J 9 bases, with 25 bases left between them. The V gene's germline CDR1 is SGHNT and CDR2 YENEEA. This CDR3 contains 17 residues.

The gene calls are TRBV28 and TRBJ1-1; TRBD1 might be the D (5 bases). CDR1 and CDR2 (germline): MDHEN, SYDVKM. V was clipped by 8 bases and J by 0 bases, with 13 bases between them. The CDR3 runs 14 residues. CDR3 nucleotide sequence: TGTGCCAGCTGCCAGGGAGGCTTGAACACTGAAGCTTTCTTT. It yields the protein CASCQGGLNTEAFF.

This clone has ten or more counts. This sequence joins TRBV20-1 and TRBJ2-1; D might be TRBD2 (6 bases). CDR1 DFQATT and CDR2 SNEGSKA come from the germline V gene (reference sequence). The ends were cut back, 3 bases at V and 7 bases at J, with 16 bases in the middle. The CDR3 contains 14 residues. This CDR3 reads CSASRLGVGNEQFF. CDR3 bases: TGCAGTGCTAGTAGACTAGGTGTAGGGAATGAGCAGTTCTTC.

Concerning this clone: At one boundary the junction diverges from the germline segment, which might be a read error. DNA for the CDR3: TGTGTCAGCAGCGTAGGGGACACCGGGGAGCTGTTTTTT. It translates to CVSSVGDTGELFF. The chain carries TRBV9 and TRBJ2-2; D is perhaps TRBD1 (5 bases). From germline, CDR1 is SGDLS and CDR2 YYNGEE. CDR3 length equals 13 residues.

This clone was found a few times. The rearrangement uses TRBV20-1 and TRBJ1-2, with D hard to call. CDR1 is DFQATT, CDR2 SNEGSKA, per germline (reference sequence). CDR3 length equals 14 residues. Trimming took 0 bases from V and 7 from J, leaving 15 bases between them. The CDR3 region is CSARDVGVSSGYTF. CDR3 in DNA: TGCAGTGCTAGAGATGTCGGGGTCTCATCTGGCTACACCTTC.

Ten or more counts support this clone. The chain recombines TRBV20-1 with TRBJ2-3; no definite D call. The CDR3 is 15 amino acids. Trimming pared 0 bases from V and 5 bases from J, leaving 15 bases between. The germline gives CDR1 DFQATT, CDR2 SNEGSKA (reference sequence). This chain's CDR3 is CSARDLAGRLDTQYF. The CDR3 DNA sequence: TGCAGTGCTAGAGACTTAGCCGGAAGGTTAGATACGCAGTATTTT.

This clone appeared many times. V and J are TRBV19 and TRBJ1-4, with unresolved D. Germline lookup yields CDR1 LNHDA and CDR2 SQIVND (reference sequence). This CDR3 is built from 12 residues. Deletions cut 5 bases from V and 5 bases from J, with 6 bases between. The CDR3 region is CASSSLNEKLFF. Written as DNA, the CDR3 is TGTGCCAGTAGTTCCTTAAATGAAAAACTGTTTTTT.

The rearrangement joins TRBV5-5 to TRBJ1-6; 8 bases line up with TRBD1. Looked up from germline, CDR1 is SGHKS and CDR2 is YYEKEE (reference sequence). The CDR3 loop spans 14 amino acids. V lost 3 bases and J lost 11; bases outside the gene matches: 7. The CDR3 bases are TGTGCCAGCAGCTCGGACAGGGTTTCTACACCCCTCCACTTT. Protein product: CASSSDRVSTPLHF.

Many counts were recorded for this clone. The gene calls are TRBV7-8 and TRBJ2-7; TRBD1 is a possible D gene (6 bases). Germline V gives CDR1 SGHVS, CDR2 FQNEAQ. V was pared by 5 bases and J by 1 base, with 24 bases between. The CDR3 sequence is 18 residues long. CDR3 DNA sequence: TGTGCCAGCAGCGCCCCGCCTTCTACGTCTCAGGGGTCCTACGAGCAGTACTTC. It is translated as CASSAPPSTSQGSYEQYF.

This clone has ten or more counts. DNA of the CDR3: TGCAGTGCTAGCCGGTCAGGGGGCTCCTACAATGAGCAGTTCTTC. This codes for CSASRSGGSYNEQFF. The chain employs TRBV20-1 and TRBJ2-1; TRBD1 matches 7 bases. The CDR3 spans 15 residues. Germline CDR1 and CDR2: DFQATT and SNEGSKA (reference sequence). J lost 0 bases, V lost 3 bases, and 5 bases had no gene match.

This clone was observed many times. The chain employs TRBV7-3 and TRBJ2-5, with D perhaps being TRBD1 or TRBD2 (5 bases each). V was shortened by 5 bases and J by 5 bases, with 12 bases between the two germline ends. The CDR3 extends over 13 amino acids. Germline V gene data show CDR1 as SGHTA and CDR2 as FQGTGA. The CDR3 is CASSTSWGETQYF. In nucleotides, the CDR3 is TGTGCCAGCAGCACGTCCTGGGGGGAGACCCAGTACTTC. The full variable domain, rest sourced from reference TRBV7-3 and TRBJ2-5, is GAGVSQTPSNKVTEKGKYVELRCDPISGHTALYWYRQSLGQGPEFLIYFQGTGAADDSGLPNDRFFAVRPEGSVSTLKIQRTERGDSAVYLCASSTSWGETQYFGPGTRLLVL.

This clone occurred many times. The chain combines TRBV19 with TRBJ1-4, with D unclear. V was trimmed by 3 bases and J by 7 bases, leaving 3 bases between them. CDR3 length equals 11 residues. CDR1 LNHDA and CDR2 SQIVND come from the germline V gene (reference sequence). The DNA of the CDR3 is TGTGCCAGTAGTATTTCTGAAAAACTGTTTTTT. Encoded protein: CASSISEKLFF.

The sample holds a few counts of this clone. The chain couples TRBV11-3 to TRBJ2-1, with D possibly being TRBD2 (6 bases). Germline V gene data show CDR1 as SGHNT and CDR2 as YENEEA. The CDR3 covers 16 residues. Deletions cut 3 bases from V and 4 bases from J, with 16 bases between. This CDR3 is CASSFDTGEQYNEQFF. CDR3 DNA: TGTGCCAGCAGCTTTGACACGGGGGAGCAGTACAATGAGCAGTTCTTC.

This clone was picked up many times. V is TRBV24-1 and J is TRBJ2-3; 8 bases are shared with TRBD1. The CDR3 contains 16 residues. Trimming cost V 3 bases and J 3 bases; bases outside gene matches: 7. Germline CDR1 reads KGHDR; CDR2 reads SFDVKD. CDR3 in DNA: TGTGCCACCAGTGATGGGGACAGGCTGGGAACAGATACGCAGTATTTT. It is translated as CATSDGDRLGTDTQYF.

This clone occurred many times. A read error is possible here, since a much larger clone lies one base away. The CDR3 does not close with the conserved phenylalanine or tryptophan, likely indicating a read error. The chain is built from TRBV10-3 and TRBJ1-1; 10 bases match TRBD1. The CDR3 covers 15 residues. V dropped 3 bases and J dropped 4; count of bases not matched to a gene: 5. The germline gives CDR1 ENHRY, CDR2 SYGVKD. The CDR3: CAISDRTGGGTEAFL. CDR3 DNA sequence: TGTGCCATCAGTGATCGGACAGGGGGAGGCACTGAAGCTTTCCTT.